What follows describes a single TCR beta chain. The data originate from a study of blood T cell repertoires in COVID-19. Study overall: Whether acute or convalescent, the COVID-19 samples came from the United States, Italy and Spain. Sample material is recorded as cDNA or gDNA derived from T cells, B-cell-depleted T cells, or PBMCs.

How the authors handled the data: Estimation of nucleated cell counts was performed using reference gene primer amplification. Profiling relied on immunoSEQ multiplex PCR, and the TCRdb table lists in-frame clones only, not all of them. Clonal size and the V and J genes are those of that table, whereas D and trimming came from the DNA. This sample carries about 120,000 clones, around nine tenths of them seen once, and the ten largest clones take about 2.1%. The CDR3 covers 16 residues. Looked up from germline, CDR1 is KGHSH and CDR2 is LQKENI. After removal of 6 bases from V and 3 bases from J, the junction contained 9 bases not matched to a gene.

V and J are TRBV18 and TRBJ1-3, with 9 nucleotides matching TRBD1. This sequence was found in a woman aged 45-65 years with acute or convalescent COVID-19. Material for sequencing was peripheral blood. This CDR3 is CASSLTGTGLGNTIYF. DNA for the CDR3: TGTGCCAGCTCGCTTACCGGGACAGGGCTTGGAAACACCATATATTTT.